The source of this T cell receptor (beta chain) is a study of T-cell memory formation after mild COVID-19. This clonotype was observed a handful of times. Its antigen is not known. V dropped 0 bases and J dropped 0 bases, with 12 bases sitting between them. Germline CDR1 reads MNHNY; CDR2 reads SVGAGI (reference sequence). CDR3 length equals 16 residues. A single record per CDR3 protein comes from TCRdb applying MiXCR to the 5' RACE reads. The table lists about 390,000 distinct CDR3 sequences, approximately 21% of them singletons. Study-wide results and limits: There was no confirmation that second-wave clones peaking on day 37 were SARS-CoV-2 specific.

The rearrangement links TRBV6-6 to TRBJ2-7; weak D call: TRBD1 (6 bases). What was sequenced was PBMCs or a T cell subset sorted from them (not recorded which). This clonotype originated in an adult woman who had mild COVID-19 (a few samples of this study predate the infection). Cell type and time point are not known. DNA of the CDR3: TGTGCCAGCAGTTACTCGACAGGTCTTATCTCCTACGAGCAGTACTTC. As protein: CASSYSTGLISYEQYF.